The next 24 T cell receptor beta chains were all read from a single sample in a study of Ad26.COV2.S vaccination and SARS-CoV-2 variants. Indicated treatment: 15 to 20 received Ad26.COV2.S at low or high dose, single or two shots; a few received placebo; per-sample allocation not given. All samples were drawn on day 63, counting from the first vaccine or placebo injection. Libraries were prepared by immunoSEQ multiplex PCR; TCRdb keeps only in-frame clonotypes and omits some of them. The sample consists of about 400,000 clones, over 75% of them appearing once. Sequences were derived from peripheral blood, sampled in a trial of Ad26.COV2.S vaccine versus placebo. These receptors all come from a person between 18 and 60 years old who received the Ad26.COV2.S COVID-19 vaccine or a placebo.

The CDR3 DNA is TGTGCCAGCAGCTTCAGGGGGTTCACCTACAATGAGCAGTTCTTC. Its protein product is CASSFRGFTYNEQFF. This chain links TRBV5-5 with TRBJ2-1; TRBD1 matches 7 bases. CDR1 is SGHKS and CDR2 is YYEKEE in the germline V gene (reference sequence). V shed 2 bases and J 2 bases; nucleotides not matched to a gene: 4. The CDR3 is made up of 15 amino acids.

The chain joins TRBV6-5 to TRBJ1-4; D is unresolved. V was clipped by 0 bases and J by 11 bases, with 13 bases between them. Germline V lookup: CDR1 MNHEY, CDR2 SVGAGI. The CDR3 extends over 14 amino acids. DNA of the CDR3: TGTGCCAGCAGTTACTCGACACCGCCGGGCAAACTGTTTTTT. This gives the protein CASSYSTPPGKLFF.

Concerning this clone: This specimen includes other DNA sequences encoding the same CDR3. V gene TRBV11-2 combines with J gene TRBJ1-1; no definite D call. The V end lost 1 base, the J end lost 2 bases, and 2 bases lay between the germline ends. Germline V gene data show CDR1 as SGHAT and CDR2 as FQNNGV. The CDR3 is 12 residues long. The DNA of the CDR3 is TGTGCCAGCAGCTTAGCCAACACTGAAGCTTTCTTT. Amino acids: CASSLANTEAFF.

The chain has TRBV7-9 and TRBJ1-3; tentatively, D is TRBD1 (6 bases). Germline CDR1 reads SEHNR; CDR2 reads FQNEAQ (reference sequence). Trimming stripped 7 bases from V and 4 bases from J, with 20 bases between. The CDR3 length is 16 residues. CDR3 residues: CASTPEVRGIGNTIYF. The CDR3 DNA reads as TGTGCCAGCACCCCAGAAGTCAGGGGCATAGGAAACACCATATATTTT.

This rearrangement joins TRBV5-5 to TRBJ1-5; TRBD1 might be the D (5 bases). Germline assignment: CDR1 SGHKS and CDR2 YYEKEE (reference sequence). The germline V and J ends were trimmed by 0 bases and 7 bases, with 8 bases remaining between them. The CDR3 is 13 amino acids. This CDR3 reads CASSLGREQPQHF. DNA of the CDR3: TGTGCCAGCAGCTTGGGCAGGGAACAGCCCCAGCATTTT.

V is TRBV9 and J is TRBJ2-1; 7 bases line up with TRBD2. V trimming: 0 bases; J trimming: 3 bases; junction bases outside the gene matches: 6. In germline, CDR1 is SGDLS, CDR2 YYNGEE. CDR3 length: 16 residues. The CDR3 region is CASSVVASGVYNEQFF. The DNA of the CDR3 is TGTGCCAGCAGCGTAGTAGCCAGCGGGGTCTACAATGAGCAGTTCTTC. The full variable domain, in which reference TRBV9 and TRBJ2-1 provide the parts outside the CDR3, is DSGVTQTPKHLITATGQRVTLRCSPRSGDLSVYWYQQSLDQGLQFLIQYYNGEERAKGNILERFSAQQFPDLHSELNLSSLELGDSALYFCASSVVASGVYNEQFFGPGTRLTVL.

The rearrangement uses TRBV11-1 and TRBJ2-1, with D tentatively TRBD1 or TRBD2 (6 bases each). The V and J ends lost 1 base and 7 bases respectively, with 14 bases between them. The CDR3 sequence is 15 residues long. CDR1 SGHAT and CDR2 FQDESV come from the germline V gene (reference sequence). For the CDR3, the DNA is TGTGCCAGCAGCTTAGGTTGGGGGGCGGCTAATGAGCAGTTCTTC. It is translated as CASSLGWGAANEQFF.

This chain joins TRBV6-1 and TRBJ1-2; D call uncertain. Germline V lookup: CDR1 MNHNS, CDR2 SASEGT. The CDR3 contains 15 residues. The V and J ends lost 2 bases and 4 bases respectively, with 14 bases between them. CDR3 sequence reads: CASSELVPARYGYTF. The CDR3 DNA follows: TGTGCCAGCAGTGAACTGGTGCCAGCCCGCTATGGCTACACCTTC.

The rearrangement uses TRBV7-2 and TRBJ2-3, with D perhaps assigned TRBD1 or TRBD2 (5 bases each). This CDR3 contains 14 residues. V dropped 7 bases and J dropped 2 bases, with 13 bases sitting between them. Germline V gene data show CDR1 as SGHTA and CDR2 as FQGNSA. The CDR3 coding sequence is TGTGCCAGCATTCGGGGCGGACCCACAGATACGCAGTATTTT. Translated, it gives CASIRGGPTDTQYF.

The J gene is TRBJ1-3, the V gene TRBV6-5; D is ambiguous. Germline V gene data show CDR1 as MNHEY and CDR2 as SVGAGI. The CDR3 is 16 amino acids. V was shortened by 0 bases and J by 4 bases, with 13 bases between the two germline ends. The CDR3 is CASSYSISGVGNTIYF. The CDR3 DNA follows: TGTGCCAGCAGTTACTCGATATCCGGGGTAGGAAACACCATATATTTT.

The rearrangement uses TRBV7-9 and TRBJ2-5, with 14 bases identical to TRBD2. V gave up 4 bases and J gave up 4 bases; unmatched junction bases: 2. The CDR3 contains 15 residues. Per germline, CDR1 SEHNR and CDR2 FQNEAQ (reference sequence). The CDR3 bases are TGTGCCAGCAGCTCAGGGACTAGCGGGGGAGAGACCCAGTACTTC. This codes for CASSSGTSGGETQYF.

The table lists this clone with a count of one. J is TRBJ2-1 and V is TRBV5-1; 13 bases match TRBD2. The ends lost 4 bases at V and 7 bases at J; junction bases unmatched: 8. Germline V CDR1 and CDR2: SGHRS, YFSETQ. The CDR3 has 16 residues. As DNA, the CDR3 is TGCGCCAGCAGCGTGACTAGCGGGGGGTATTCTAATGAGCAGTTCTTC. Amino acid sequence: CASSVTSGGYSNEQFF.

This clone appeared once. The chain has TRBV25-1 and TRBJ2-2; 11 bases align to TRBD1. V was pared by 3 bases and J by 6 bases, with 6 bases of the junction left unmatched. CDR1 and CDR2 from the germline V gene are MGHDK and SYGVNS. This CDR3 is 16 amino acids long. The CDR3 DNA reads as TGTGCCAGCAGTGAGCCGCCGGGACAGGGGGCCGGGGAGCTGTTTTTT. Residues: CASSEPPGQGAGELFF.

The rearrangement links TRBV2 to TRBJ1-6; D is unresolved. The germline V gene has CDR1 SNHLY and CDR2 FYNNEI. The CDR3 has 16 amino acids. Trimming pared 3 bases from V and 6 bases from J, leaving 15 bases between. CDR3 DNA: TGTGCCAGCAGTGAGAACAGCGTCGAAGTTAATTCACCCCTCCACTTT. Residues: CASSENSVEVNSPLHF.

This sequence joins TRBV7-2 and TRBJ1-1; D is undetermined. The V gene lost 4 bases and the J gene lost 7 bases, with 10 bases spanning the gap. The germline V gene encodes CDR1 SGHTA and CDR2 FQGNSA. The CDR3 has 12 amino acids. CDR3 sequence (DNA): TGTGCCAGCAGCTCCGGGCTACGTGAAGCTTTCTTT. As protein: CASSSGLREAFF. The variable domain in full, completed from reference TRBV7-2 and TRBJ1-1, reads GAGVSQSPSNKVTEKGKDVELRCDPISGHTALYWYRQSLGQGLEFLIYFQGNSAPDKSGLPSDRFSAERTGGSVSTLTIQRTQQEDSAVYLCASSSGLREAFFGQGTRLTVV.

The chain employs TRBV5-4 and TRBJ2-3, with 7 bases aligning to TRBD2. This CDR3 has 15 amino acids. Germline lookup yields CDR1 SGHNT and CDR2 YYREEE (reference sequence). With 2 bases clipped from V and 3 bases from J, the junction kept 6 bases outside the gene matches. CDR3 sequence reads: CASSFLRGRTDTQYF. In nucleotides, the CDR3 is TGTGCCAGCAGCTTCCTGCGGGGGAGGACAGATACGCAGTATTTT.

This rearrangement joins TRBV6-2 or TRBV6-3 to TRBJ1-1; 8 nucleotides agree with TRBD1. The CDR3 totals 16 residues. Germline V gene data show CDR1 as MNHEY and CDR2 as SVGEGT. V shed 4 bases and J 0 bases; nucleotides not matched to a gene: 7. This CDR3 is CASSSPGQAMNTEAFF. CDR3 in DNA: TGTGCCAGCAGTTCCCCGGGACAGGCGATGAACACTGAAGCTTTCTTT.

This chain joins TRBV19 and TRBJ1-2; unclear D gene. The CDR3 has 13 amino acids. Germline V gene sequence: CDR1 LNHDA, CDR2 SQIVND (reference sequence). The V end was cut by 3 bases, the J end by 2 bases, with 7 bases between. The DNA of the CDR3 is TGTGCCAGTAGTATGTCTGGGAACTATGGCTACACCTTC. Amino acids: CASSMSGNYGYTF.

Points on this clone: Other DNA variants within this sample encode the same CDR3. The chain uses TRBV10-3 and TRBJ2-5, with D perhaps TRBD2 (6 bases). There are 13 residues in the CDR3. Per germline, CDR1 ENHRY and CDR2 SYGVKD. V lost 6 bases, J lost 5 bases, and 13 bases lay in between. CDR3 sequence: CAIRGGLWETQYF. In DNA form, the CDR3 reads TGTGCCATCAGGGGGGGATTATGGGAGACCCAGTACTTC.

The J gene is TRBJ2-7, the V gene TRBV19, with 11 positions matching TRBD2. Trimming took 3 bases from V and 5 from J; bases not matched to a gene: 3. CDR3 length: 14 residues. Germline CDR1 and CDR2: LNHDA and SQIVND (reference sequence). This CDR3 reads CASSIPGLADEQYF. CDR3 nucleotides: TGTGCCAGTAGTATTCCGGGACTAGCGGACGAGCAGTACTTC.

In nucleotides, the CDR3 is TGTGCCACCATAAAACCTCAGGTGAATCAGCCCCAGCATTTT. Translation gives CATIKPQVNQPQHF. The chain employs TRBV28 and TRBJ1-5; the D is unclear. The CDR3 is 14 residues long. Germline CDR1 MDHEN, CDR2 SYDVKM. The ends were cut back, 10 bases at V and 4 bases at J, with 17 bases in the middle.

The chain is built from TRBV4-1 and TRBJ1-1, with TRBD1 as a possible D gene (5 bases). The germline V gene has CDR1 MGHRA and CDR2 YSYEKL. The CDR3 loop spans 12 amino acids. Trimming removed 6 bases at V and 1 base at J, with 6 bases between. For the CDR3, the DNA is TGCGCCAGCAGGGGGGGGAACACTGAAGCTTTCTTT. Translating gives CASRGGNTEAFF.

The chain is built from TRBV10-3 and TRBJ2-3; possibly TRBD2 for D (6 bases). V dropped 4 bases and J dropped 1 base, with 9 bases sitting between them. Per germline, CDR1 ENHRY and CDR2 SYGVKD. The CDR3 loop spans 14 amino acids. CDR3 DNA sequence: TGTGCCATCAGTGGGGCGGGGCGCACAGATACGCAGTATTTT. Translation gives CAISGAGRTDTQYF.

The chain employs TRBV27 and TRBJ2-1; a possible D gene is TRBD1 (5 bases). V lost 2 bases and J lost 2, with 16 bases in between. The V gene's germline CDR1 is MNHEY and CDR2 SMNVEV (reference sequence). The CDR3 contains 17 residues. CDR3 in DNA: TGTGCCAGCAGTTTAGGGCCAGGGTCCCCCCCCTACAATGAGCAGTTCTTC. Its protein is CASSLGPGSPPYNEQFF.